The present entry profiles one T cell receptor beta chain with its context. The sample comes from a study of T cell changes during pregnancy in multiple sclerosis. TCRdb's table, derived via immunoSEQ multiplex PCR, lists solely in-frame clones and lacks some. This repertoire shows fewer than 60,000 clones, around 90% found once; its top ten account for 3.5% to 4.5%. The source was peripheral blood, collected after pregnancy. This TCR was recovered from a female donor in good health, enrolled as a control in a pregnancy study.

CDR3 sequence reads: CASSQDEQGIMNTEAFF. The DNA of the CDR3 is TGTGCCAGCAGCCAAGACGAGCAGGGGATTATGAACACTGAAGCTTTCTTT. J is TRBJ1-1 and V is TRBV4-2, with a possible D match to TRBD1 (6 bases). With 0 bases removed from V and 0 bases from J, the gap between germline ends came to 14 bases. The germline CDR1 and CDR2 sequences are LGHNA and YNFKEQ. The CDR3 is made up of 17 amino acids.